The 26 T cell receptor beta chains below all came from one sample that was sequenced in a study of identifying expanded T cells in peripheral blood. TCRdb's table, derived via immunoSEQ multiplex PCR, lists solely in-frame clones and lacks some. Altogether 70,000 to 100,000 clones are present, approximately 86% being singletons, with the ten largest covering 5.5% to 6.5%. Material for sequencing was blood. These receptors all come from a person aged 18 to 75 in good health.

The CDR3 region has the DNA TGCGCCAGCAGCTCCGGGACAGATACCCTGGACGAGCAGTACTTC. Protein: CASSSGTDTLDEQYF. The chain recombines TRBV5-1 with TRBJ2-7; the match to TRBD1 covers 7 bases. V was pared by 3 bases and J by 5 bases, with 11 bases of the junction left unmatched. The CDR3 runs 15 residues. The germline V gene has CDR1 SGHRS and CDR2 YFSETQ.

V is TRBV7-2 and J is TRBJ2-1; 7 positions agree with TRBD2. The CDR3 contains 13 residues. The V gene end was trimmed by 5 bases and the J gene end by 8 bases; junction bases not matched to a gene: 6. CDR1 and CDR2 from the germline V gene are SGHTA and FQGNSA. In DNA form, the CDR3 reads TGTGCCAGCAGCCGGGGTAGCGGGTATGAGCAGTTCTTC. It codes for CASSRGSGYEQFF.

This clone is a singleton in its sample. The rearrangement links TRBV6-5 to TRBJ2-7; D uncertain. V gave up 5 bases and J gave up 1 base, with 15 bases separating them. CDR1 and CDR2 (germline): MNHEY, SVGAGI. This CDR3 has 15 amino acids. The CDR3 region is CASSLRPVSSYEQYF. The CDR3 DNA is TGTGCCAGCAGTCTGCGACCGGTGTCTTCCTACGAGCAGTACTTC.

The rearrangement uses TRBV14 and TRBJ2-3; no firm D call. This CDR3 has 13 amino acids. V lost 0 bases, J lost 2 bases, and 3 bases lay in between. Germline CDR1 SGHDN, CDR2 FVKESK. This chain's CDR3 is CASSQDLTDTQYF. CDR3 nucleotide sequence: TGTGCCAGCAGCCAAGACCTCACAGATACGCAGTATTTT.

The chain carries TRBV6-1 and TRBJ2-2; D uncertain. This CDR3 is built from 15 residues. V lost 4 bases to trimming and J lost 4 bases, with 13 bases between them. CDR1 and CDR2 (germline): MNHNS, SASEGT. Here the CDR3 reads CASSGYRAATGELFF. In DNA form, the CDR3 reads TGTGCCAGCAGTGGTTATCGGGCAGCCACCGGGGAGCTGTTTTTT.

The chain combines TRBV18 with TRBJ1-5; 12 bases are a match to TRBD1. The junction had 5 bases not matched to a gene; V was cut back by 5 bases and J by 6 bases. The CDR3 covers 15 residues. The germline V gene has CDR1 KGHSH and CDR2 LQKENI. The CDR3 spells CASSGGTGGGQPQHF. The DNA for the CDR3 is TGTGCCAGCTCAGGCGGGACAGGGGGCGGTCAGCCCCAGCATTTT.

This chain links TRBV19 with TRBJ2-3; 7 nucleotides line up with TRBD2. Germline CDR1 LNHDA, CDR2 SQIVND (reference sequence). The J segment lost 1 base and the V segment lost 9 bases, leaving 13 bases of the junction unmatched. CDR3 length: 16 amino acids. CDR3 sequence (DNA): TGTGCCAGCGACGGGGGGTACGGATCCGGCACAGATACGCAGTATTTT. Residues: CASDGGYGSGTDTQYF.

The chain employs TRBV13 and TRBJ1-2, with 7 bases fitting TRBD1. This CDR3 comprises 14 residues. Germline V gene data show CDR1 as PRHDT and CDR2 as FYEKMQ (reference sequence). J lost 3 bases, V lost 4 bases, and 5 bases had no gene match. The CDR3 DNA follows: TGTGCCAGCAGCTGGACAGGAGGGGACTATGGCTACACCTTC. It specifies CASSWTGGDYGYTF.

This chain's CDR3 is CAISQNPLNQPQHF. The CDR3 nucleotides read TGTGCCATCAGCCAAAACCCCCTCAATCAGCCCCAGCATTTT. This sequence joins TRBV10-3 and TRBJ1-5, with D unresolved. V was shortened by 6 bases and J by 3 bases, with 12 bases between the two germline ends. CDR1 and CDR2 (germline): ENHRY, SYGVKD. CDR3 length: 14 residues.

The chain uses TRBV19 and TRBJ2-7, with D possibly being TRBD2 (5 bases). Germline CDR1 is LNHDA and CDR2 is SQIVND (reference sequence). The CDR3 spans 15 residues. Trimming removed 4 bases from V and 2 bases from J, with 15 bases in between. CDR3: CASSTYGGLAYEQYF. CDR3 coding DNA: TGTGCCAGTAGTACCTATGGCGGACTTGCCTACGAGCAGTACTTC. The full variable domain, with the rest looked up from reference TRBV19 and TRBJ2-7, is DGGITQSPKYLFRKEGQNVTLSCEQNLNHDAMYWYRQDPGQGLRLIYYSQIVNDFQKGDIAEGYSVSREKKESFPLTVTSAQKNPTAFYLCASSTYGGLAYEQYFGPGTRLTVT.

The chain carries TRBV12-5 and TRBJ2-7, with D possibly being TRBD1 (6 bases). Trimming took 2 bases from V and 5 from J, leaving 10 bases between them. The germline V gene encodes CDR1 LGHNT and CDR2 FRNRAP. This CDR3 comprises 13 residues. The CDR3 is CASGLTGSNEQYF. CDR3 bases: TGTGCTAGTGGTTTGACAGGGTCGAACGAGCAGTACTTC. Looking up the rest from reference TRBV12-5 and TRBJ2-7 gives the full variable domain: DARVTQTPRHKVTEMGQEVTMRCQPILGHNTVFWYRQTMMQGLELLAYFRNRAPLDDSGMPKDRFSAEMPDATLATLKIQPSEPRDSAVYFCASGLTGSNEQYFGPGTRLTVT.

This clone was detected a few times. CDR3 DNA sequence: TGTGCCAGCAGACGGGGAGACCGGGCCACCGGGGAGCTGTTTTTT. Protein product: CASRRGDRATGELFF. The chain couples TRBV2 to TRBJ2-2, with D perhaps matching TRBD2 (5 bases). The CDR3 has 15 residues. V lost 6 bases and J lost 4, with 15 bases in between. Per germline, CDR1 SNHLY and CDR2 FYNNEI.

The rearrangement joins TRBV29-1 to TRBJ1-1; tentatively, D is TRBD1 (5 bases). The germline V gene encodes CDR1 SQVTM and CDR2 ANQGSEA. The CDR3 is 15 amino acids. V shed 5 bases and J shed 5 bases, with 21 bases lying between them. The CDR3 DNA follows: TGCAGCGTTCTGGGGGGATGGGCCCGGCGGACTGAAGCTTTCTTT. It is translated as CSVLGGWARRTEAFF.

This sequence joins TRBV2 and TRBJ2-1; no definite D call. The germline gives CDR1 SNHLY, CDR2 FYNNEI. The length of the CDR3 is 11 residues. Trimming shortened V by 8 bases and J by 10 bases, and 12 bases separated the two germline ends. CDR3 amino acids: CASRWNTEQFF. The CDR3 coding sequence is TGTGCCAGCCGGTGGAATACCGAGCAGTTCTTC.

The chain links TRBV2 to TRBJ2-7, with no clear D. The germline gives CDR1 SNHLY, CDR2 FYNNEI. Trimming cost V 4 bases and J 3 bases, with 13 bases left between them. The CDR3 spans 14 residues. The CDR3 region has the DNA TGTGCCAGCAGTGGAGAGATTTACAGCTACGAGCAGTACTTC. Protein product: CASSGEIYSYEQYF.

The chain employs TRBV19 and TRBJ2-7; 11 bases line up with TRBD2. Unmatched junction bases numbered 10, after V lost 6 bases and J lost 6 bases. CDR1 and CDR2 (germline): LNHDA, SQIVND (reference sequence). The CDR3 runs 15 residues. In nucleotides, the CDR3 is TGTGCCAGTAGACCCACTAGCGGGGGCCGCGTCGAGCAGTACTTC. Its translation is CASRPTSGGRVEQYF.

V usage is TRBV5-6 and J usage is TRBJ2-3, with D uncertain. Germline CDR1 is SGHDT and CDR2 is YYEEEE. The CDR3 spans 14 residues. Between the trimmed V and J ends, which lost 4 bases and 6 bases, there was a span of 15 bases. The CDR3: CASSPVRAADTQYF. CDR3 DNA: TGTGCCAGCAGCCCGGTAAGGGCGGCGGATACGCAGTATTTT.

V gene TRBV30 combines with J gene TRBJ2-2, with D hard to call. Germline CDR1 GTSNPN, CDR2 SVGIG (reference sequence). The CDR3 loop spans 13 amino acids. Trimming pared 2 bases from V and 5 bases from J, leaving 9 bases between. CDR3 sequence: CAWSSQGTGELFF. DNA of the CDR3: TGTGCCTGGAGTTCGCAAGGGACCGGGGAGCTGTTTTTT. The variable domain in full, with the rest retrieved from reference TRBV30 and TRBJ2-2, is SQTIHQWPATLVQPVGSPLSLECTVEGTSNPNLYWYRQAAGRGLQLLFYSVGIGQISSEVPQNLSASRPQDRQFILSSKKLLLSDSGFYLCAWSSQGTGELFFGEGSRLTVL.

The chain couples TRBV6-5 to TRBJ1-2; a weak D match, TRBD1 (5 bases). The CDR3 is made up of 13 amino acids. Germline assignment: CDR1 MNHEY and CDR2 SVGAGI. The germline V and J ends were trimmed by 2 bases and 6 bases, with 10 bases remaining between them. CDR3 protein: CASSYGGVDGYTF. The CDR3 DNA follows: TGTGCCAGCAGTTACGGGGGGGTGGATGGCTACACCTTC.

DNA for the CDR3: TGTGCCTGGAGTGTATGGCCAGGACGGACTGAAGCTTTCTTT. Its translation: CAWSVWPGRTEAFF. V usage is TRBV30 and J usage is TRBJ1-1; D unresolved. Looked up from germline, CDR1 is GTSNPN and CDR2 is SVGIG (reference sequence). The ends were cut back, 0 bases at V and 5 bases at J, with 13 bases in the middle. This CDR3 has 14 amino acids.

This chain connects TRBV6-1 to TRBJ1-2; no reliable D call. The CDR3 length is 12 residues. Looked up from germline, CDR1 is MNHNS and CDR2 is SASEGT. V was cut by 8 bases and J by 8 bases, with 15 bases left in between. The CDR3, as DNA: TGTGCCAGCCCCCCCGGGGAGCGGGGCTACACCTTC. This sequence encodes CASPPGERGYTF.

V and J are TRBV7-9 and TRBJ2-1; D unresolved. Germline CDR1 SEHNR, CDR2 FQNEAQ (reference sequence). There are 12 residues in the CDR3. V was clipped by 1 base and J by 9 bases, with 7 bases between them. The CDR3 loop reads CASSLGGSEQFF. CDR3 sequence (DNA): TGTGCCAGCAGCTTAGGAGGCAGTGAGCAGTTCTTC.

The genes are TRBV18 and TRBJ1-2; D is uncertain. The CDR3 is 18 amino acids. CDR1 and CDR2 from the germline V gene are KGHSH and LQKENI. Trimming left V 3 bases short and J 2 bases short, with 22 bases between. CDR3 sequence reads: CASSPRTGRQQLNYGYTF. CDR3 nucleotides: TGTGCCAGCTCACCTAGGACCGGCCGTCAGCAACTGAACTATGGCTACACCTTC.

The J gene is TRBJ2-3, the V gene TRBV7-9, with 15 bases identical to TRBD2. This CDR3 contains 15 residues. Per germline, CDR1 SEHNR and CDR2 FQNEAQ (reference sequence). V was pared by 5 bases and J by 6 bases, with 3 bases of the junction left unmatched. The CDR3 here is CASSTGTSGGDTQYF. The CDR3 DNA reads TGTGCCAGCAGCACAGGGACTAGCGGGGGGGATACGCAGTATTTT.

The V gene is TRBV11-1, the J gene TRBJ2-5; D could derive from TRBD1 or TRBD2 (6 bases each). The CDR3 has 16 residues. Between the trimmed V and J ends, which lost 4 bases and 6 bases, there was a span of 21 bases. CDR1 and CDR2 from the germline V gene are SGHAT and FQDESV (reference sequence). The CDR3 region is CASSSPGAVRLQTQYF. CDR3 bases: TGTGCCAGCAGCTCCCCGGGGGCAGTCCGCTTGCAGACCCAGTACTTC.

This chain connects TRBV5-1 to TRBJ1-6, with 10 bases identical to TRBD1. Germline values: CDR1 SGHRS, CDR2 YFSETQ. This CDR3 has 15 residues. V lost 5 bases to trimming and J lost 10 bases; unmatched junction nucleotides: 9. In DNA form, the CDR3 reads TGCGCCAGCAGGCCCCCCGGGACAGGGGTATCACCCCTCCACTTT. It codes for CASRPPGTGVSPLHF.